The next 10 T cell receptor beta chains were all read from a single sample in a study of T cell responses to AZD1222 COVID-19 vaccine. Sequenced by immunoSEQ multiplex PCR; TCRdb stores in-frame clones only, minus some. The top ten hold around 9.4% of the sample, which has 120,000 or so clones, roughly 87% seen once. The starting material was peripheral blood, obtained on day 0 of AZD1222 vaccination. Receptors were obtained from an adult in good health.

For this clone: Other nucleotide sequences in the sample specify the same CDR3. This sequence joins TRBV5-1 and TRBJ2-5; possible D gene TRBD2, 5 bases. The CDR3 runs 13 residues. V was cut by 0 bases and J by 3 bases, with 6 bases left in between. Germline V gives CDR1 SGHRS, CDR2 YFSETQ. CDR3 DNA sequence: TGCGCCAGCAGCTTGGGAGGGAAAGAGACCCAGTACTTC. It codes for CASSLGGKETQYF.

The rearrangement joins TRBV11-3 to TRBJ2-4; 8 bases line up with TRBD2. V lost 5 bases and J lost 4; bases outside the gene matches: 13. Germline V gene data show CDR1 as SGHNT and CDR2 as YENEEA. The CDR3 length is 17 residues. The CDR3 here is CASSRTIGRGDKNIQYF. The CDR3 DNA reads TGTGCCAGCAGCCGCACTATAGGGCGGGGGGATAAAAACATTCAGTACTTC.

V and J are TRBV7-9 and TRBJ2-3, with no clear D. CDR3 length equals 12 residues. The germline CDR1 and CDR2 sequences are SEHNR and FQNEAQ (reference sequence). Trimming cost V 5 bases and J 5 bases, with 8 bases left between them. The CDR3 sequence: CASSRPQDTQYF. The DNA for the CDR3 is TGTGCCAGCAGCCGCCCCCAAGATACGCAGTATTTT.

This sequence joins TRBV2 and TRBJ1-3; TRBD1 aligns across 8 bases. V gave up 5 bases and J gave up 4 bases; unmatched junction bases: 7. This CDR3 has 15 residues. Germline assignment: CDR1 SNHLY and CDR2 FYNNEI. The CDR3 DNA follows: TGTGCCAGCAGTCGGACAGGGAATACCGGAAACACCATATATTTT. As protein: CASSRTGNTGNTIYF.

The chain combines TRBV5-4 with TRBJ1-1; the match to TRBD1 covers 7 bases. CDR1 is SGHNT and CDR2 is YYREEE in the germline V gene (reference sequence). CDR3 size: 15 residues. Trimming took 9 bases from V and 1 from J; bases not matched to a gene: 12. The CDR3 DNA follows: TGTGCCACCCAGTATCCGGGGACAGCGAACACTGAAGCTTTCTTT. Its translation is CATQYPGTANTEAFF.

The chain recombines TRBV6-6 with TRBJ2-1, with D unresolved. The V gene's germline CDR1 is MNHNY and CDR2 SVGAGI (reference sequence). CDR3 size: 12 residues. Trimming took off 5 bases at V and 2 bases at J, with 4 bases between the two ends. In nucleotides, the CDR3 is TGTGCCAGCAGTCTTACCTACAATGAGCAGTTCTTC. Protein product: CASSLTYNEQFF.

V is TRBV19 and J is TRBJ2-2; 8 bases fit TRBD2. The germline gives CDR1 LNHDA, CDR2 SQIVND (reference sequence). The CDR3 totals 16 residues. The ends lost 2 bases at V and 6 bases at J; junction bases unmatched: 8. For the CDR3, the DNA is TGTGCCAGTAGTATAAATAGCGGGAAGGCGGCCGGGGAGCTGTTTTTT. It translates to CASSINSGKAAGELFF.

The chain combines TRBV5-1 with TRBJ1-1; maybe TRBD1 (5 bases). V lost 1 base, J lost 3 bases, and 10 bases lay in between. The germline V gene has CDR1 SGHRS and CDR2 YFSETQ. The CDR3 consists of 14 residues. The CDR3 protein is CASSLQGGDTEAFF. The CDR3 DNA sequence: TGCGCCAGCAGCTTGCAGGGTGGGGACACTGAAGCTTTCTTT.

V usage is TRBV5-4 and J usage is TRBJ1-1; maybe TRBD1 (6 bases). CDR1 SGHNT and CDR2 YYREEE come from the germline V gene (reference sequence). Trimming shortened V by 4 bases and J by 7 bases, and 8 bases separated the two germline ends. CDR3 length equals 11 residues. This chain's CDR3 is CASSADSEAFF. CDR3 DNA sequence: TGTGCCAGCAGCGCGGACAGTGAAGCTTTCTTT.

The rearrangement uses TRBV6-2 or TRBV6-3 and TRBJ2-7; D is undetermined. There are 14 residues in the CDR3. The ends were cut back, 2 bases at V and 0 bases at J, with 8 bases in the middle. Germline CDR1 is MNHEY and CDR2 is SVGEGT. The CDR3 sequence is CASSYRLTSYEQYF. The DNA of the CDR3 is TGTGCCAGCAGTTACCGACTGACCTCCTACGAGCAGTACTTC.